The 7 T cell receptor beta chains below all came from one sample that was sequenced in a study of early T cells in non-severe SARS-CoV-2 infection. TCRdb passed the 5' RACE reads through MiXCR, listing each CDR3 protein once. The sample has some 96,000 distinct CDR3 sequences; roughly an eighth are singletons. The sample consisted of whole blood. These receptors all come from an adult who was a healthcare worker with PCR-confirmed SARS-CoV-2 infection or an uninfected control (not recorded which).

V and J are TRBV28 and TRBJ1-6, with D perhaps TRBD1 (5 bases). From germline, CDR1 is MDHEN and CDR2 SYDVKM. The CDR3 is 14 amino acids. Trimming pared 7 bases from V and 10 bases from J, leaving 17 bases between. In DNA form, the CDR3 reads TGTGCCAGCAAGGGCAGGGCCTCCAGCTCACCCCTCCACTTT. This encodes CASKGRASSSPLHF.

This clonotype came up many times. The rearrangement links TRBV14 to TRBJ1-1; 9 bases map to TRBD1. The CDR3 runs to 16 residues. V trimming: 4 bases; J trimming: 4 bases; junction bases outside the gene matches: 10. Germline V gene lookup returns CDR1 SGHDN and CDR2 FVKESK. CDR3 nucleotides: TGTGCCAGCAGCCGTGGACAGGGGAGTTTGGTCACTGAAGCTTTCTTT. Its protein product is CASSRGQGSLVTEAFF. Filled out from reference TRBV14 and TRBJ1-1, the complete variable domain reads EAGVTQFPSHSVIEKGQTVTLRCDPISGHDNLYWYRRVMGKEIKFLLHFVKESKQDESGMPNNRFLAERTGGTYSTLKVQPAELEDSGVYFCASSRGQGSLVTEAFFGQGTRLTVV.

The chain recombines TRBV28 with TRBJ2-7; 7 bases align to TRBD1. The CDR3 loop spans 14 amino acids. Unmatched junction bases numbered 9, after V lost 6 bases and J lost 4 bases. The germline V gene has CDR1 MDHEN and CDR2 SYDVKM. The CDR3 sequence is CASSGSQGVYEQYF. The CDR3, as DNA: TGTGCCAGCAGCGGATCTCAGGGGGTGTACGAGCAGTACTTC.

The sample holds many counts of this clonotype. V usage is TRBV7-9 and J usage is TRBJ1-1; unclear D gene. The CDR3 is 11 residues long. V lost 2 bases, J lost 2 bases, and 0 bases lay in between. CDR1 and CDR2 from the germline V gene are SEHNR and FQNEAQ (reference sequence). The CDR3 reads CASSLNTEAFF. The CDR3 DNA follows: TGTGCCAGCAGCTTAAACACTGAAGCTTTCTTT.

This clonotype occurred a few times. This rearrangement joins TRBV28 to TRBJ1-1; 8 positions match TRBD1. Germline V gene data show CDR1 as MDHEN and CDR2 as SYDVKM. The CDR3 is 15 residues long. Losses at the gene ends were 4 bases for V and 1 base for J; bases not matched to a gene: 5. The CDR3 is CASSSYGQGNTEAFF. In DNA, the CDR3 is TGTGCCAGCAGTTCCTATGGACAGGGGAACACTGAAGCTTTCTTT.

CDR3 protein: CASSRGGTDTQYF. CDR3 bases: TGTGCCAGTAGTCGAGGGGGCACAGATACGCAGTATTTT. The chain joins TRBV19 to TRBJ2-3; D possibly uses TRBD1 or TRBD2 (5 bases each). Germline V gene sequence: CDR1 LNHDA, CDR2 SQIVND (reference sequence). V was cut by 5 bases and J by 1 base, with 7 bases left in between. This CDR3 is built from 13 residues.

V gene TRBV12-3 or TRBV12-4 combines with J gene TRBJ2-1; tentatively, D is TRBD2 (7 bases). The CDR3 contains 14 residues. Trimming took 6 bases from V and 5 from J, leaving 14 bases between them. CDR3 nucleotide sequence: TGTGCCAGCAGCCTAGGGGGGGGCAACAATGAGCAGTTCTTC. Translation: CASSLGGGNNEQFF.